This T cell receptor (beta chain) stems from a study of cytomegalovirus exposure and HLA in healthy donors. General study findings and limits: Reports indicate that TCR beta sequences accurately predicted the HLA-A and HLA-B alleles of most subjects. Three chains linked to CMV were shown in vitro to be specific for CMV antigens.

PCR used 60 Vbeta primers and 13 Jbeta primers. Profiled with immunoSEQ multiplex PCR; TCRdb holds only in-frame clones, not every one. The sample gives under 200,000 clones, more than 70% of which show up once; about 1.3% is in the top ten. The CDR3 is made up of 13 amino acids. V lost 6 bases, J lost 7 bases, and 8 bases stayed unmatched. Germline V lookup: CDR1 SGHAT, CDR2 FQNNGV. As regards this clone: Its antigen is as yet unknown.

The rearrangement joins TRBV11-2 to TRBJ1-1; 7 nucleotides align to TRBD1. This receptor was taken from a man aged 60 to 69 in good health and CMV-seronegative. Sequenced input: PBMCs. For the CDR3, the DNA is TGTGCCAGCAGTCGGGTGCAGGGGGTTGAAGCTTTCTTT. This gives the protein CASSRVQGVEAFF. Full variable domain (remainder filled in from reference TRBV11-2 and TRBJ1-1): EAGVAQSPRYKIIEKRQSVAFWCNPISGHATLYWYQQILGQGPKLLIQFQNNGVVDDSQLPKDRFSAERLKGVDSTLKIQPAKLEDSAVYLCASSRVQGVEAFFGQGTRLTVV.